This TCR beta chain stems from a study of low-dose radiotherapy and immunotherapy resistance in tumors. Time point denoted: before trial treatment. First-strand cDNA used TRAV- and TRBV-specific primers, covering alpha and beta chains. With a V-primer adapter and a constant-region primer, TCRs were amplified for around 21 PCR cycles. In TCRdb, the reads were re-called with MiXCR into one record per CDR3 protein. The sample holds under 90,000 distinct CDR3 sequences, around a third seen once. This clonotype occurred many times. The input for sequencing was PBMCs, taken before treatment. The sequence came from a female donor with ovarian cancer.

The CDR3 nucleotides read TGTGCCAGCAGTCCACGGACAGGGGGCCCTTTTAACCCGAACACCGGGGAGCTGTTTTTT. It specifies CASSPRTGGPFNPNTGELFF. The chain combines TRBV27 with TRBJ2-2, with 11 bases aligning to TRBD1. The germline V gene has CDR1 MNHEY and CDR2 SMNVEV (reference sequence). After removal of 5 bases from V and 0 bases from J, the junction contained 14 bases not matched to a gene. The CDR3 covers 20 residues.